The entry below gives a single TCR beta chain sequence along with its context. Antigen: not known. CDR1 DFQATT and CDR2 SNEGSKA come from the germline V gene (reference sequence). This CDR3 is built from 13 residues. The V gene end was trimmed by 6 bases and the J gene end by 3 bases; junction bases not matched to a gene: 4. The sample is drawn from a study of T cell repertoires in cytomegalovirus infection. Overall study context: TCR beta signatures that were public indicated CMV infection and matching HLA type.

A single record per CDR3 protein comes from TCRdb applying MiXCR to the reads. The sample contains about half a million distinct CDR3 sequences, roughly a third of which appear only once. Whole-study findings and limits: There were carriers of CMV plus the relevant HLA, and cumulative public TCR beta family frequency identified them. CMV-specific TCR beta clonotypes restricted by HLA-C dominated the ex vivo response.

This receptor was taken from a human donor in good health (CMV status not recorded). Some clones in this sample may be carry-over from other donors' samples. The chain links TRBV20-1 to TRBJ2-3; 9 positions match TRBD2. Specimen: cultured PBMCs, collected from culture after CMV antigen stimulation. In nucleotides, the CDR3 is TGCAGTGCATTAGCGGGAGCAACAGATACGCAGTATTTT. Its protein product is CSALAGATDTQYF.